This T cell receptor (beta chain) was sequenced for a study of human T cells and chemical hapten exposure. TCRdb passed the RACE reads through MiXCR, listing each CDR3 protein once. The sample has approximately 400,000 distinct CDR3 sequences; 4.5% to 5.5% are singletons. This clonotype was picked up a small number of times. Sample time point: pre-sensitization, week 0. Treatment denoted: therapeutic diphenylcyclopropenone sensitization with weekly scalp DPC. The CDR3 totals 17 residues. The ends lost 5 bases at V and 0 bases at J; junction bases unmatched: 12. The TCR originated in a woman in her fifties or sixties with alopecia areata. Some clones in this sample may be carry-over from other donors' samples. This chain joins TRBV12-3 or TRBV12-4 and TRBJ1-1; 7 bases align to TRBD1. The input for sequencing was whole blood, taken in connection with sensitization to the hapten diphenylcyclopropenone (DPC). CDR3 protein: CASSPRDRGIMNTEAFF. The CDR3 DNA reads TGTGCCAGCAGTCCCCGGGACAGAGGGATAATGAACACTGAAGCTTTCTTT.